This entry is about one T cell receptor (beta chain). The data stem from a study of blood T cell repertoires in COVID-19. Turning to the study itself: The United States, Italy and Spain supplied acute and convalescent COVID-19 samples. T cells, B-cell-depleted T cells, or PBMCs provided the cDNA or gDNA that served as material.

Authors' analysis steps: Amplification of reference gene primers was used by the study to estimate nucleated cell counts. Profiled with immunoSEQ multiplex PCR; TCRdb holds only in-frame clones, not every one. V and J calls and clone size are given by that table; D and trimming were obtained from the DNA. The table lists around 60,000 clones, almost 95% of them singletons. Germline V gives CDR1 LNHDA, CDR2 SQIVND (reference sequence). The V gene lost 1 base and the J gene lost 6 bases, with 9 bases spanning the gap. The CDR3 extends over 13 amino acids. The material sequenced was peripheral blood. V is TRBV19 and J is TRBJ1-1; possible D gene TRBD1, 6 bases. This TCR came from a man aged 50-60 years with active COVID-19. CDR3 amino acids: CASSIGQVAEAFF. The CDR3 DNA is TGTGCCAGTAGTATAGGACAGGTGGCTGAAGCTTTCTTT.